Following are 21 T cell receptor beta chains from one sample sequenced in a study of breast tumors, draining lymph nodes, adjacent tissues. From the multiplex PCR reads, TCRdb called clonotypes with MiXCR, one entry per CDR3 protein. The sample yields hundreds of thousands of distinct CDR3 sequences, about 32% seen once. Breast cancer patients provided tissue from their axillary draining lymph nodes. The sequenced sample was axillary lymph node tissue. These receptors were collected from a female donor with breast cancer. Some clones in this sample may be carry-over from other donors' samples.

This clonotype was counted ten times or more. V and J are TRBV6-5 and TRBJ1-2, with 11 nucleotides matching TRBD1. The ends lost 7 bases at V and 7 bases at J; junction bases unmatched: 11. The germline V gene encodes CDR1 MNHEY and CDR2 SVGAGI. The length of the CDR3 is 15 residues. In nucleotides, the CDR3 is TGTGCCAGCATTGGGCTCGGACAGGGGGCGGTTGGCTACACCTTC. It translates to CASIGLGQGAVGYTF.

This clonotype appeared a few times. The J gene is TRBJ2-4, the V gene TRBV2, with a possible D match to TRBD1 (8 bases). CDR1 is SNHLY and CDR2 is FYNNEI in the germline V gene. Trimming left V 4 bases short and J 5 bases short, with 21 bases between. The CDR3 covers 17 residues. The CDR3 loop reads CASSVHYQQGGENIQYF. For the CDR3, the DNA is TGTGCCAGCAGTGTCCACTATCAACAGGGGGGGGAAAACATTCAGTACTTC.

This clonotype was recorded at least ten times. The chain uses TRBV2 and TRBJ2-5; TRBD2 aligns across 7 bases. CDR3 size: 13 residues. J lost 6 bases, V lost 8 bases, and 9 bases had no gene match. Germline V lookup: CDR1 SNHLY, CDR2 FYNNEI. CDR3 loop: CASGGETRQTQYF. CDR3 DNA: TGTGCCAGCGGGGGGGAGACTCGACAGACCCAGTACTTC. Drawing the rest from reference TRBV2 and TRBJ2-5, the complete variable domain is EPEVTQTPSHQVTQMGQEVILRCVPISNHLYFYWYRQILGQKVEFLVSFYNNEISEKSEIFDDQFSVERPDGSNFTLKIRSTKLEDSAMYFCASGGETRQTQYFGPGTRLLVL.

In its sample, this clonotype was seen many times. The DNA of the CDR3 is TGTGCCAGCAGTTACCTGGGCTCTGACTACGAGCAGTACTTC. This sequence encodes CASSYLGSDYEQYF. The chain couples TRBV6-2 or TRBV6-3 to TRBJ2-7, with unresolved D. This CDR3 is 14 amino acids long. Germline loops: CDR1 MNHEY, CDR2 SVGEGT. V lost 2 bases to trimming and J lost 3 bases, with 11 bases between them.

In this sample, this clonotype turned up many times. The chain uses TRBV4-1 and TRBJ2-7, with D tentatively TRBD1 (6 bases). The CDR3 loop spans 14 amino acids. Trimming cost V 1 base and J 0 bases, with 7 bases left between them. CDR1 is MGHRA, CDR2 YSYEKL, per germline. The CDR3 reads CASSQGDNSYEQYF. The CDR3 nucleotides read TGCGCCAGCAGCCAAGGGGACAACTCCTACGAGCAGTACTTC.

To note about this clonotype: Lacking the conserved final phenylalanine or tryptophan, this CDR3 likely reflects a read error. V usage is TRBV6-1 and J usage is TRBJ2-1; no firm D call. Looked up from germline, CDR1 is MNHNS and CDR2 is SASEGT. CDR3 length: 18 amino acids. Trimming removed 2 bases at V and 7 bases at J, with 24 bases between. The CDR3: CASSELLVQADRLNEQFL. Here the CDR3 DNA reads TGTGCCAGCAGTGAATTGCTGGTGCAGGCAGACCGGTTGAATGAGCAGTTCCTC.

This clonotype was found a few times. A much larger clone differs from this one at a single base, so this may be a read error. V usage is TRBV9 and J usage is TRBJ2-1; TRBD2 might be the D (5 bases). The CDR3 is 15 amino acids. Germline V gene data show CDR1 as SGDLS and CDR2 as YYNGEE. The CDR3 reads CASSVESSSYNEPFF. CDR3 nucleotide sequence: TGTGCCAGCAGCGTAGAGTCTAGCAGCTACAATGAGCCGTTCTTC.

This clonotype has ten or more counts. The J gene is TRBJ1-1, the V gene TRBV7-9; possibly TRBD1 for D (5 bases). Per the germline V gene, CDR1 is SEHNR and CDR2 is FQNEAQ (reference sequence). This CDR3 is built from 13 residues. V was pared by 8 bases and J by 0 bases, with 10 bases between. CDR3 sequence (DNA): TGTGCCAGCGCCAAAGGGGTGAACACTGAAGCTTTCTTT. It codes for CASAKGVNTEAFF.

The chain recombines TRBV29-1 with TRBJ2-1; perhaps TRBD2 as D (6 bases). Germline lookup yields CDR1 SQVTM and CDR2 ANQGSEA. V lost 8 bases and J 5 bases, leaving 16 bases between the germline ends. There are 13 residues in the CDR3. The CDR3 DNA follows: TGCAGCTTGGGAGGCGGAGGGGACAATGAGCAGTTCTTC. Translation gives CSLGGGGDNEQFF.

This clonotype appeared many times. The chain uses TRBV6-6 and TRBJ2-7; D remains unclear. Germline V lookup: CDR1 MNHNY, CDR2 SVGAGI (reference sequence). This CDR3 is built from 14 residues. Trimming removed 6 bases at V and 1 base at J, with 13 bases between. This CDR3 reads CASRPPGESYEQYF. CDR3 in DNA: TGTGCCAGCAGGCCCCCTGGGGAATCCTACGAGCAGTACTTC.

This clonotype was seen ten or more times. This sequence may be a read error, since a much larger clone differs from it by one base. The chain couples TRBV6-4 to TRBJ1-3; tentative D call: TRBD1 (5 bases). Germline CDR1 and CDR2: MRHNA and SNTAGT. This CDR3 is 14 amino acids long. The CDR3 sequence is CASPRTLSGSTIYF. In DNA, the CDR3 is TGTGCCAGTCCAAGGACACTCTCTGGAAGCACCATATATTTT.

Worth noting for this clonotype: This sequence may be a read error, since a much larger clone differs from it by one base. The chain combines TRBV28 with TRBJ2-7; 9 bases align to TRBD2. Germline-derived CDR1 and CDR2 are MDHEN and SYDVKM. This CDR3 is 14 amino acids long. V gave up 6 bases and J gave up 6 bases; unmatched junction bases: 9. CDR3 in amino acids: CASSTTGGRAEQYF. CDR3 DNA: TGTGCCAGCAGCACGACTGGCGGGAGGGCCGAGCAGTACTTC. The full variable domain, with the rest looked up from reference TRBV28 and TRBJ2-7, is DVKVTQSSRYLVKRTGEKVFLECVQDMDHENMFWYRQDPGLGLRLIYFSYDVKMKEKGDIPEGYSVSREKKERFSLILESASTNQTSMYLCASSTTGGRAEQYFGPGTRLTVT.

This clonotype was recorded at least ten times. This chain uses TRBV11-2 with TRBJ2-2, with 9 bases identical to TRBD1. V dropped 7 bases and J dropped 5; count of bases not matched to a gene: 11. Germline-derived CDR1 and CDR2 are SGHAT and FQNNGV. The CDR3 consists of 16 residues. CDR3 residues: CASTQPGQGGTGELFF. CDR3 sequence (DNA): TGTGCCAGCACTCAACCGGGACAGGGAGGGACCGGGGAGCTGTTTTTT.

This chain connects TRBV20-1 to TRBJ2-5; 7 bases agree with TRBD2. The junction had 29 bases not matched to a gene; V was cut back by 6 bases and J by 1 base. This CDR3 is 21 amino acids long. CDR1 and CDR2 (germline): DFQATT, SNEGSKA (reference sequence). CDR3 in amino acids: CSAAGFLPTSYNEQIQETQYF. CDR3 DNA sequence: TGCAGTGCAGCGGGGTTCCTACCAACCTCCTACAATGAGCAGATCCAAGAGACCCAGTACTTC.

The table lists this clonotype with a few counts. The chain's CDR3 is CASSPSGGASTDTQYF. In DNA, the CDR3 is TGTGCCAGCAGTCCCTCGGGCGGAGCTAGCACAGATACGCAGTATTTT. The V gene is TRBV6-5, the J gene TRBJ2-3; no clear D gene. The CDR3 is made up of 16 amino acids. CDR1 is MNHEY, CDR2 SVGAGI, per germline. The germline V and J ends were trimmed by 5 bases and 0 bases, with 15 bases remaining between them.

This clonotype was recorded at least ten times. This chain connects TRBV5-4 to TRBJ2-2, with D possibly being TRBD2 (6 bases). The V gene lost 4 bases and the J gene lost 5 bases, with 27 bases spanning the gap. Germline V lookup: CDR1 SGHNT, CDR2 YYREEE (reference sequence). The CDR3 length is 19 residues. CDR3 protein: CASSRLGLRRGPPTGELFF. DNA of the CDR3: TGTGCCAGCAGCCGCTTAGGGTTGAGGAGGGGCCCCCCGACCGGGGAGCTGTTTTTT.

Regarding this clonotype: Likely a read error: the CDR3 ends without its conserved phenylalanine or tryptophan. The DNA is left out, because the CDR3 cannot be placed on it with certainty; the CDR3 is given as TCRdb lists it. The rearrangement joins TRBV29-1 to TRBJ2-3; the table's D call TRBD1 went unverified against the DNA. The germline V gene encodes CDR1 SQVTM and CDR2 ANQGSEA. Counting both end residues, the CDR3 totals 13 amino acids. The CDR3 sequence is CSVVSQGADTPYL.

On this clonotype itself: This may arise from a read error, as a much more abundant clone is one base away. The chain joins TRBV7-2 to TRBJ2-1, with 9 bases that match TRBD2. The CDR3 is made up of 15 amino acids. CDR1 and CDR2 (germline): SGHTA, FQGNSA. CDR3 sequence reads: CASSLGTSRHNEQLF. The CDR3, as DNA: TGTGCCAGCAGCCTCGGGACTAGCAGACACAATGAGCAGCTCTTC.

The chain combines TRBV11-1 with TRBJ2-4; no definite D call. CDR3 length: 15 amino acids. CDR1 is SGHAT, CDR2 FQDESV, per germline (reference sequence). Trimming took off 3 bases at V and 6 bases at J, with 15 bases between the two ends. The CDR3 nucleotides are TGTGCCAGCAGCTTCTTGGGTGAAGCCGGAAACATTCAGTACTTC. Protein sequence: CASSFLGEAGNIQYF.

The chain is built from TRBV5-5 and TRBJ2-6; 9 bases line up with TRBD1. The CDR3 totals 16 residues. The V segment lost 3 bases and the J segment 4 bases; nucleotides outside the gene matches: 5. The V gene's germline CDR1 is SGHKS and CDR2 YYEKEE (reference sequence). CDR3 DNA: TGTGCCAGCAGCTCACCACAGGGGGCCGGGGCCAACGTCCTGACTTTC. Amino acid sequence: CASSSPQGAGANVLTF.

The table lists this clonotype with many counts. The V gene is TRBV20-1, the J gene TRBJ2-7; D call uncertain. CDR3 length: 14 residues. Trimming stripped 4 bases from V and 0 bases from J, with 13 bases between. Germline lookup yields CDR1 DFQATT and CDR2 SNEGSKA (reference sequence). The CDR3 loop reads CSANDFNSSYEQYF. DNA of the CDR3: TGCAGTGCTAACGACTTTAACAGCTCCTACGAGCAGTACTTC.